This T cell receptor beta chain was sequenced in a study of human T cells and chemical hapten exposure. TCRdb reprocessed the RACE reads with MiXCR, giving one entry per CDR3 protein. This sample has some 53,000 distinct CDR3 sequences, with 8% to 13% found just once. Sample time point: patch test 1, 2 weeks after DPC sensitization. Treatment of the sample: therapeutic diphenylcyclopropenone sensitization with weekly scalp DPC. Unfractionated whole blood yielded the extracted total RNA. V gave up 1 base and J gave up 7 bases, with 11 bases separating them. The length of the CDR3 is 15 residues. Germline CDR1 reads SGHVS; CDR2 reads FQNEAQ. This clonotype was found many times.

This TCR derives from a woman between 40 and 55 years old with alopecia areata. Some clones in this sample may be carry-over from other donors' samples. The rearrangement links TRBV7-8 to TRBJ1-6, with no clear D. The sample here was whole blood, taken in connection with sensitization to the hapten diphenylcyclopropenone (DPC). CDR3 sequence reads: CASSLGGNMNSPLHF. In DNA form, the CDR3 reads TGTGCCAGCAGCTTAGGGGGAAATATGAATTCACCCCTCCACTTT.